The 23 T cell receptor beta chains below all came from one sample that was sequenced in a study of glioma-infiltrating T cells. Amplification of TCR alpha and beta CDR3 regions from RNA used iRepertoire nested multiplex PCR. One entry per CDR3 protein results from TCRdb running MiXCR on the multiplex PCR reads. The profile covers 100,000 to 150,000 distinct CDR3 sequences, with roughly 23% appearing a single time and 13% to 15% taken by the ten largest. Sequencing input: glioma tissue, nonneoplastic brain tissue, or PBMCs (not recorded which). The receptors originated from a human donor with low-grade glioma or glioblastoma, undergoing nonglioma brain surgery, or in good health (not recorded which).

On this clonotype: A much larger clonotype is one base distant, so this may be a read error. The V gene is TRBV4-1, the J gene TRBJ2-2; 11 bases agree with TRBD2. From germline, CDR1 is MGHRA and CDR2 YSYEKL. The V segment lost 5 bases and the J segment 6 bases; nucleotides outside the gene matches: 8. The CDR3 is 16 amino acids. For the CDR3, the DNA is TGCGCCAGCAGCTTCCGGACTAGCGGGCACGCCGGGGAGCTGTTTTTT. It specifies CASSFRTSGHAGELFF.

This clonotype was picked up many times. The chain recombines TRBV7-2 with TRBJ2-7, with D tentatively TRBD1 (5 bases). The length of the CDR3 is 13 residues. Trimming took off 4 bases at V and 2 bases at J, with 9 bases between the two ends. CDR1 SGHTA and CDR2 FQGNSA come from the germline V gene. The CDR3 DNA reads as TGTGCCAGCAGCTCCAAGGACACCTACGAGCAGTACTTC. Translated, it gives CASSSKDTYEQYF.

Only one count was recorded for this clonotype. The chain combines TRBV27 with TRBJ2-3, with D tentatively TRBD1 (5 bases). Trimming removed 6 bases from V and 8 bases from J, with 21 bases in between. The germline CDR1 and CDR2 sequences are MNHEY and SMNVEV (reference sequence). The CDR3 contains 15 residues. Here the CDR3 reads CASSQLRAGPGTQYF. Written as DNA, the CDR3 is TGTGCCAGCAGCCAGCTCCGGGCAGGGCCAGGTACGCAGTATTTT.

This clonotype was seen many times. CDR3 in amino acids: CASSAWGYNQPQHF. Written as DNA, the CDR3 is TGTGCCAGCAGTGCCTGGGGGTACAATCAGCCCCAGCATTTT. The rearrangement links TRBV6-1 to TRBJ1-5, with D possibly TRBD1 on 5 matching bases. The germline CDR1 and CDR2 sequences are MNHNS and SASEGT. The CDR3 is made up of 14 amino acids. Trimming took 4 bases from V and 3 from J, leaving 10 bases between them.

Notes on this clonotype: A read error may be the cause here, since a much bigger clone is one base away. The chain has TRBV10-3 and TRBJ1-2; 7 bases map to TRBD1. Germline CDR1 reads ENHRY; CDR2 reads SYGVKD. V trimming: 4 bases; J trimming: 4 bases; junction bases outside the gene matches: 6. This CDR3 is 14 amino acids long. CDR3 in DNA: TGTGCCATCAGTGGAGTGAGACAGGGCTATGGCTACACCTTC. The encoded protein is CAISGVRQGYGYTF.

This clonotype was seen many times. This sequence joins TRBV6-1 and TRBJ2-3; a weak D match, TRBD1 (5 bases). The CDR3 extends over 16 amino acids. With 1 base removed from V and 4 bases from J, the gap between germline ends came to 15 bases. CDR1 is MNHNS, CDR2 SASEGT, per germline. CDR3 in amino acids: CASSEGGSFLPDTQYF. In DNA, the CDR3 is TGTGCCAGCAGTGAAGGGGGCAGTTTTCTGCCAGATACGCAGTATTTT.

There are many counts of this clonotype. The chain recombines TRBV20-1 with TRBJ2-7; 7 positions match TRBD2. This CDR3 region has 13 residues. The germline V gene encodes CDR1 DFQATT and CDR2 SNEGSKA (reference sequence). The J segment lost 3 bases and the V segment lost 4 bases, leaving 6 bases of the junction unmatched. The CDR3 coding sequence is TGCAGTGCTACAAGCGGGATGAACTACGAGCAGTACTTC. Its protein product is CSATSGMNYEQYF.

In this sample, this clonotype turned up many times. The chain couples TRBV20-1 to TRBJ2-1; D not certain. V was cut by 6 bases and J by 5 bases, with 14 bases left in between. This CDR3 comprises 13 residues. Germline CDR1 and CDR2: DFQATT and SNEGSKA (reference sequence). CDR3 in DNA: TGCAGTGCCGTCTCTACCGCGAACAATGAGCAGTTCTTC. This encodes CSAVSTANNEQFF.

This chain joins TRBV20-1 and TRBJ2-7, with 10 bases identical to TRBD1. CDR3 length: 15 residues. Germline CDR1 DFQATT, CDR2 SNEGSKA (reference sequence). The CDR3 nucleotides are TGCAGAGTTGAACTGCCGGGACAGGGGACTTACGAGCAGTACTTC. Protein product: CRVELPGQGTYEQYF.

This clonotype was found many times. V usage is TRBV6-2 or TRBV6-3 and J usage is TRBJ1-5, with D perhaps TRBD1 (6 bases). V lost 0 bases and J lost 6, with 15 bases in between. Per the germline V gene, CDR1 is MNHEY and CDR2 is SVGEGT. The CDR3 loop spans 16 amino acids. CDR3 sequence reads: CASSYSRSGGGQPQHF. The CDR3 DNA reads TGTGCCAGCAGTTACTCGCGTAGCGGGGGCGGTCAGCCCCAGCATTTT.

In regard to this clonotype: A clone one base away is much larger, so this may be a read error. This chain joins TRBV4-3 and TRBJ2-7; D remains unclear. Looked up from germline, CDR1 is LGHNA and CDR2 is YSLEER. This CDR3 has 14 residues. Trimming shortened V by 0 bases and J by 2 bases, and 8 bases separated the two germline ends. The CDR3 region has the DNA TGCGCCAGCAGCCAAGACGCCTCCGCCTACGAGCAGTACTTC. This codes for CASSQDASAYEQYF.

This clonotype was counted many times. The chain combines TRBV28 with TRBJ1-1; the match to TRBD1 covers 7 bases. The V gene's germline CDR1 is MDHEN and CDR2 SYDVKM. Trimming at V came to 6 bases and at J to 4 bases, leaving 5 bases not matched to a gene. The CDR3 is 13 residues long. This CDR3 reads CASRATGLTEAFF. The CDR3 DNA reads TGTGCCAGCAGAGCGACAGGGCTCACTGAAGCTTTCTTT.

About this clonotype: This may be a read error: a much more frequent sequence differs by one nucleotide. This chain connects TRBV4-2 to TRBJ2-1, with 11 bases fitting TRBD2. Per the germline V gene, CDR1 is LGHNA and CDR2 is YNFKEQ. This CDR3 has 15 residues. For the CDR3, the DNA is TGTGCCAGCGGGGACCCGGGACTAGCGGCGAATGAGCGGTTCTTC. This codes for CASGDPGLAANERFF.

This clonotype occurred a few times. The chain combines TRBV7-6 with TRBJ2-2; D not resolved. V lost 8 bases to trimming and J lost 4 bases, with 8 bases between them. The CDR3 contains 12 residues. Looked up from germline, CDR1 is SGHVS and CDR2 is FNYEAQ. The CDR3 region is CASRSRTGELFF. The CDR3 DNA sequence: TGTGCCAGCCGCTCCCGCACCGGGGAGCTGTTTTTT.

Note on this clonotype: A read error may be the cause here, since a much bigger clone is one base away. This chain uses TRBV2 with TRBJ2-5; D possibly corresponds to TRBD1 (6 bases). Germline V CDR1 and CDR2: SNHLY, FYNNEI. The CDR3 is 14 amino acids. V was clipped by 7 bases and J by 9 bases, with 21 bases between them. CDR3 protein: CASIAMDRPNPQYF. For the CDR3, the DNA is TGTGCCAGCATCGCCATGGACAGACCCAATCCCCAGTACTTC.

The table lists this clonotype with a few counts. This chain connects TRBV5-4 to TRBJ2-3, with TRBD2 identical over 9 bases. In germline, CDR1 is SGHNT, CDR2 YYREEE (reference sequence). This CDR3 comprises 14 residues. J was trimmed by 5 bases and V by 4 bases; bases with no gene match: 5. CDR3 in DNA: TGTGCCAGCAGCACCGCGGGAGGGGGAGATACGCAGTATTTT. Translated: CASSTAGGGDTQYF.

The chain links TRBV7-3 to TRBJ2-7, with a weak D call TRBD2 (6 bases). Trimming left V 6 bases short and J 3 bases short, with 12 bases between. CDR1 and CDR2 from the germline V gene are SGHTA and FQGTGA. This CDR3 region has 13 residues. The CDR3 DNA follows: TGTGCCAGCAGTTTAGGAGGGAACTACGAGCAGTACTTC. Translation: CASSLGGNYEQYF.

This clonotype has a count of ten or more. This rearrangement joins TRBV7-2 to TRBJ2-4, with 11 bases aligning to TRBD2. This CDR3 comprises 15 residues. The germline gives CDR1 SGHTA, CDR2 FQGNSA. V lost 1 base, J lost 6 bases, and 2 bases stayed unmatched. The CDR3 region is CASSLDGTSGNIQYF. The CDR3, as DNA: TGTGCCAGCAGCTTAGACGGGACTAGCGGAAACATTCAGTACTTC.

This clonotype was seen only a few times. V usage is TRBV5-1 and J usage is TRBJ2-1, with D hard to call. Trimming stripped 6 bases from V and 2 bases from J, with 15 bases between. The CDR3 contains 15 residues. Germline V gene sequence: CDR1 SGHRS, CDR2 YFSETQ. CDR3 sequence (DNA): TGCGCCAGCAACCCGACGGGTCCAACCTACAATGAGCAGTTCTTC. Amino acids: CASNPTGPTYNEQFF. The variable domain in full, with the rest retrieved from reference TRBV5-1 and TRBJ2-1, is KAGVTQTPRYLIKTRGQQVTLSCSPISGHRSVSWYQQTPGQGLQFLFEYFSETQRNKGNFPGRFSGRQFSNSRSEMNVSTLELGDSALYLCASNPTGPTYNEQFFGPGTRLTVL.

At least ten counts were recorded for this clonotype. The V and J genes are TRBV28 and TRBJ2-7; D is undetermined. V lost 7 bases to trimming and J lost 4 bases, with 8 bases between them. Germline CDR1 reads MDHEN; CDR2 reads SYDVKM. The CDR3 contains 11 residues. The CDR3 DNA sequence: TGTGCCAGCATAGGAGAGTACGAGCAGTACTTC. Its protein is CASIGEYEQYF.

Points on this clonotype: One end of the junction does not line up with germline, which may come from a read error. This sequence joins TRBV28 and TRBJ2-4; tentatively, D is TRBD2 (5 bases). Germline CDR1 is MDHEN and CDR2 is SYDVKM. This CDR3 is 16 amino acids long. The chain's CDR3 is CASSFHPLLAKNIQDF. Written as DNA, the CDR3 is TGTGCCAGCAGTTTCCACCCCTTGCTAGCCAAAAACATTCAGGACTTC.

This clonotype was recorded at least ten times. The chain carries TRBV7-2 and TRBJ2-2, with TRBD2 matching over 8 bases. The V segment lost 0 bases and the J segment 6 bases; nucleotides outside the gene matches: 9. This CDR3 is built from 17 residues. CDR1 and CDR2 from the germline V gene are SGHTA and FQGNSA. CDR3 nucleotide sequence: TGTGCCAGCAGCTTAGCGGTCGGGAGGGCCGGGGCCGGGGAGCTGTTTTTT. It specifies CASSLAVGRAGAGELFF. Supplemented by reference TRBV7-2 and TRBJ2-2, the full variable domain reads GAGVSQSPSNKVTEKGKDVELRCDPISGHTALYWYRQSLGQGLEFLIYFQGNSAPDKSGLPSDRFSAERTGGSVSTLTIQRTQQEDSAVYLCASSLAVGRAGAGELFFGEGSRLTVL.

With respect to this clonotype: A much bigger clone sits one base away, suggesting this may be a read error. The gene calls are TRBV3-1 and TRBJ2-3, with no clear D. CDR3 length equals 13 residues. Trimming took 4 bases from V and 3 from J, leaving 8 bases between them. The germline gives CDR1 LGHDT, CDR2 YNNKEL (reference sequence). The CDR3 region has the DNA TGTGCCAGCAGCCTCTGGGTAACAGATACGCAGTATTTT. This codes for CASSLWVTDTQYF.